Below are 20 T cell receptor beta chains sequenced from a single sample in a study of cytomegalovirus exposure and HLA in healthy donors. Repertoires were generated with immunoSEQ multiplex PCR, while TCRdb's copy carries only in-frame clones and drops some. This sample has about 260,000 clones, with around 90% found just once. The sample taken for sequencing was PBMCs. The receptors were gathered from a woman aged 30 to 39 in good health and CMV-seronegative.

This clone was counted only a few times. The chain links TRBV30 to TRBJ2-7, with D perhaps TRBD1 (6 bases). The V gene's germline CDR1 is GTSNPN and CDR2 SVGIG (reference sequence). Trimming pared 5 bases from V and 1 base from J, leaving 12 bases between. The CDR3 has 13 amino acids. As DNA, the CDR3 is TGTGCCTGGCATGAAGGACAGTCCTACGAGCAGTACTTC. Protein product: CAWHEGQSYEQYF. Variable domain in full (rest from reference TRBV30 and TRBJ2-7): SQTIHQWPATLVQPVGSPLSLECTVEGTSNPNLYWYRQAAGRGLQLLFYSVGIGQISSEVPQNLSASRPQDRQFILSSKKLLLSDSGFYLCAWHEGQSYEQYFGPGTRLTVT.

DNA for the CDR3: TGCAGCGTTGCCCAGGCCCCGGATACGCAGTATTTT. Its protein product is CSVAQAPDTQYF. The chain has TRBV29-1 and TRBJ2-3; D gene ambiguous. CDR3 length: 12 amino acids. Trimming removed 4 bases from V and 6 bases from J, with 11 bases in between. Germline CDR1 is SQVTM and CDR2 is ANQGSEA.

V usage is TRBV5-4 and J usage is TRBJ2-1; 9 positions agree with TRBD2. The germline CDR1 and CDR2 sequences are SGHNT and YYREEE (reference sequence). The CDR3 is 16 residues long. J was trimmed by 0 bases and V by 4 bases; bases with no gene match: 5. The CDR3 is CASSGSGRSSYNEQFF. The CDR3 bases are TGTGCCAGCAGCGGAAGCGGGAGGAGCTCCTACAATGAGCAGTTCTTC.

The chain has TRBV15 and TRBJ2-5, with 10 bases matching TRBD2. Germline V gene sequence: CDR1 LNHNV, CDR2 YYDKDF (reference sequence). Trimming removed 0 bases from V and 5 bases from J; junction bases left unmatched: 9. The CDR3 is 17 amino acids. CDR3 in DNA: TGTGCCACCAGCAGAGATCAGGCTAGCGGGAGCTTGGAGACCCAGTACTTC. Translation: CATSRDQASGSLETQYF.

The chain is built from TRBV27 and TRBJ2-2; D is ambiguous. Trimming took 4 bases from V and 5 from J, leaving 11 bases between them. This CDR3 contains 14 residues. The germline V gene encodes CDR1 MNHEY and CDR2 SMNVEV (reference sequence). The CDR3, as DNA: TGTGCCAGCAGTTCGATTAGCTGGACCGGGGAGCTGTTTTTT. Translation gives CASSSISWTGELFF.

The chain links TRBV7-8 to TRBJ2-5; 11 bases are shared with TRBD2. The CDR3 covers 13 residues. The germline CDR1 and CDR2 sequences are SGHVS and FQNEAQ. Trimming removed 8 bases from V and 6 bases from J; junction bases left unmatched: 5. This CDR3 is CASRSGREKTQYF. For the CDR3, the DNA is TGTGCCAGCCGTAGCGGGAGGGAAAAGACCCAGTACTTC. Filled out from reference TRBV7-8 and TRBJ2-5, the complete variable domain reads GAGVSQSPRYKVAKRGQDVALRCDPISGHVSLFWYQQALGQGPEFLTYFQNEAQLDKSGLPSDRFFAERPEGSVSTLKIQRTQQEDSAVYLCASRSGREKTQYFGPGTRLLVL.

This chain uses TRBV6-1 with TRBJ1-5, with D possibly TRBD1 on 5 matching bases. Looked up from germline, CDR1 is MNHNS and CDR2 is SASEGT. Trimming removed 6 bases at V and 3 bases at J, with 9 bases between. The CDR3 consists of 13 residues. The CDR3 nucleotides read TGTGCCAGCAGGGGGGACTACAATCAGCCCCAGCATTTT. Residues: CASRGDYNQPQHF.

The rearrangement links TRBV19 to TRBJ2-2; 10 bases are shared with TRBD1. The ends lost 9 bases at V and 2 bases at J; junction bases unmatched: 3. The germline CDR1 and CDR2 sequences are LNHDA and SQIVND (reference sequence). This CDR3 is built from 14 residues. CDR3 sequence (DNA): TGTGCCAGCCGGGACAGGGGTAACACCGGGGAGCTGTTTTTT. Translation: CASRDRGNTGELFF. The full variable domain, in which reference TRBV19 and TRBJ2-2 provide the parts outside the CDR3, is DGGITQSPKYLFRKEGQNVTLSCEQNLNHDAMYWYRQDPGQGLRLIYYSQIVNDFQKGDIAEGYSVSREKKESFPLTVTSAQKNPTAFYLCASRDRGNTGELFFGEGSRLTVL.

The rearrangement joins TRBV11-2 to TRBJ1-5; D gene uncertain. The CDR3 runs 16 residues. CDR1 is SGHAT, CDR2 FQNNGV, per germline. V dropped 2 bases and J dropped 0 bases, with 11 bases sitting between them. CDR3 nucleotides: TGTGCCAGCAGCTTACTTCGAGAAGATAGCAATCAGCCCCAGCATTTT. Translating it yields CASSLLREDSNQPQHF. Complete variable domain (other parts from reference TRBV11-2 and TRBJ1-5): EAGVAQSPRYKIIEKRQSVAFWCNPISGHATLYWYQQILGQGPKLLIQFQNNGVVDDSQLPKDRFSAERLKGVDSTLKIQPAKLEDSAVYLCASSLLREDSNQPQHFGDGTRLSIL.

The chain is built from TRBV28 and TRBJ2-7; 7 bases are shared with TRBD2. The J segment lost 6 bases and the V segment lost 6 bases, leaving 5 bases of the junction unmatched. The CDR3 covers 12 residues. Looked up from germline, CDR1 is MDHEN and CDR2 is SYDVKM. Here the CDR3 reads CASRPGRAEQYF. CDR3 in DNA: TGTGCCAGCAGACCGGGGAGGGCCGAGCAGTACTTC.

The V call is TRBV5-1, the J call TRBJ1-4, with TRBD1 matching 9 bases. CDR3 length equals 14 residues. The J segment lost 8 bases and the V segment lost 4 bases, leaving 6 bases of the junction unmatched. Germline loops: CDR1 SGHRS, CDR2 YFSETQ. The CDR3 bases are TGCGCCAGCAGCGGCACAGGGGGCTGGGAAAAACTGTTTTTT. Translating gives CASSGTGGWEKLFF.

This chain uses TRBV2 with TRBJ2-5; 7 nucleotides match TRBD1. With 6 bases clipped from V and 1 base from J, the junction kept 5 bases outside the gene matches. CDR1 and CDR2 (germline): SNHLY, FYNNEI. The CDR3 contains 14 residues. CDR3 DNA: TGTGCCAGCAGGGAGACAGGGATCCAAGAGACCCAGTACTTC. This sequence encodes CASRETGIQETQYF.

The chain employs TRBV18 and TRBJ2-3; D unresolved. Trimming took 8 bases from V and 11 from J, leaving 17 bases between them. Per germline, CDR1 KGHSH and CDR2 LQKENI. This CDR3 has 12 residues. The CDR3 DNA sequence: TGTGCCAGCACAGCTATTCTGGACGGGCAGTATTTT. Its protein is CASTAILDGQYF.

The CDR3 protein is CASSSGLAGLTDTQYF. In DNA form, the CDR3 reads TGCGCCAGCAGCTCCGGACTAGCGGGGCTCACAGATACGCAGTATTTT. The rearrangement joins TRBV5-1 to TRBJ2-3, with 12 bases matching TRBD2. The CDR3 spans 16 residues. V trimming: 3 bases; J trimming: 2 bases; junction bases outside the gene matches: 4. CDR1 is SGHRS and CDR2 is YFSETQ in the germline V gene.

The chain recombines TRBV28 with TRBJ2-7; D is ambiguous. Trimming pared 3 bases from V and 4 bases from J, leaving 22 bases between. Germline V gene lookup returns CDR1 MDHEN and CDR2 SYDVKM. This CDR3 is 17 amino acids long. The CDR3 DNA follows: TGTGCCAGCAGTTTTCTGAAGGGCCGCACGGGCTCATACGAGCAGTACTTC. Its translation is CASSFLKGRTGSYEQYF.

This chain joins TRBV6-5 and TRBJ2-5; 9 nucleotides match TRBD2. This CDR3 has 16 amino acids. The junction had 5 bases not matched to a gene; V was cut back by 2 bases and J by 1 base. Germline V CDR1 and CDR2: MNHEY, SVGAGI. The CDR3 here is CASSYDGGRAQETQYF. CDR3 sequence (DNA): TGTGCCAGCAGTTACGACGGCGGGAGGGCCCAAGAGACCCAGTACTTC.

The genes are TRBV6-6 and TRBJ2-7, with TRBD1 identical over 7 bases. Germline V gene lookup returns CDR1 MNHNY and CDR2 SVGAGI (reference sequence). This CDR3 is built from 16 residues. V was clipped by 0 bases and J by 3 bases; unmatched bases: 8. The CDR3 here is CASSYSGQQVLYEQYF. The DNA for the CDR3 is TGTGCCAGCAGTTACTCGGGACAGCAAGTCCTCTACGAGCAGTACTTC.

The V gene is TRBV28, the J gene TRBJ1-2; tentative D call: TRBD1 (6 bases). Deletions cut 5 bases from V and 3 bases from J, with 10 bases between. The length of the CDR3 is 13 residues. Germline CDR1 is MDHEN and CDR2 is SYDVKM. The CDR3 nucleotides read TGTGCCAGCAGTCGGGGGGGCGACTATGGCTACACCTTC. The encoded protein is CASSRGGDYGYTF.

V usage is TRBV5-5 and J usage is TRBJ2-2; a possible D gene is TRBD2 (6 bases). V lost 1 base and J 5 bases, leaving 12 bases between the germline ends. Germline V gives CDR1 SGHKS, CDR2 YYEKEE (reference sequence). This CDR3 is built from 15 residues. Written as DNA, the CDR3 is TGTGCCAGCAGCTTGACTAGCTGGGGTACCGGGGAGCTGTTTTTT. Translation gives CASSLTSWGTGELFF.

CDR3 in amino acids: CASSEWRVTTDTQYF. For the CDR3, the DNA is TGTGCCAGCAGTGAATGGAGGGTAACCACAGATACGCAGTATTTT. The chain combines TRBV6-1 with TRBJ2-3; perhaps TRBD2 as D (6 bases). Germline CDR1 is MNHNS and CDR2 is SASEGT. The CDR3 has 15 amino acids. The V gene lost 2 bases and the J gene lost 2 bases, with 11 bases spanning the gap.